The sequence of this T cell receptor (beta chain) was determined in a study of T cell responses to AZD1222 COVID-19 vaccine. Overall study findings and caveats: Without day 14 samples, only post-peak T cell repertoires were studied.

The protocol was immunoSEQ multiplex PCR, while the TCRdb copy is restricted to in-frame clones and leaves out a portion. There are some 95,000 clones in the sample; roughly nine tenths occur only once, and about 3.7% lies in the top ten. The CDR3 has 10 residues. Trimming pared 7 bases from V and 4 bases from J, leaving 5 bases between. Germline CDR1 DFQATT, CDR2 SNEGSKA (reference sequence). With respect to this clone: The antigen remains unidentified.

Source: peripheral blood, taken on day 0 of AZD1222 vaccination. The chain is built from TRBV20-1 and TRBJ2-1, with unresolved D. This TCR came from an adult in good health. As DNA, the CDR3 is TGCAGTGTGCAGTACAATGAGCAGTTCTTC. It specifies CSVQYNEQFF.